A single sample is the source of the 17 T cell receptor beta chains below, sequenced in a study of blood T cell repertoires in COVID-19. Clones were read by immunoSEQ multiplex PCR, and TCRdb kept only the in-frame ones, dropping some. The sample yields 150,000 to 200,000 clones, approximately 80% seen once. Input material: peripheral blood. The origin of the receptors is a human donor with acute or convalescent COVID-19. The donor label of this sample is uncertain.

V and J are TRBV7-9 and TRBJ1-4; TRBD1 might be the D (5 bases). V lost 3 bases and J 0 bases, leaving 11 bases between the germline ends. CDR1 is SEHNR and CDR2 is FQNEAQ in the germline V gene (reference sequence). This CDR3 contains 16 residues. The CDR3 nucleotides read TGTGCCAGCAGCTTCGCGTCAGGGACAACTAATGAAAAACTGTTTTTT. Translating gives CASSFASGTTNEKLFF.

V and J are TRBV5-1 and TRBJ1-4, with D perhaps TRBD1 (5 bases). Germline-derived CDR1 and CDR2 are SGHRS and YFSETQ. The CDR3 consists of 15 residues. V lost 0 bases to trimming and J lost 7 bases, with 13 bases between them. This chain's CDR3 is CASSLEGSQGEKLFF. The CDR3 DNA reads as TGCGCCAGCAGCTTGGAGGGCAGCCAGGGTGAAAAACTGTTTTTT.

This chain uses TRBV7-2 with TRBJ1-2; D is unresolved. Trimming removed 1 base at V and 4 bases at J, with 7 bases between. This CDR3 region has 13 residues. The germline CDR1 and CDR2 sequences are SGHTA and FQGNSA. The CDR3 nucleotides are TGTGCCAGCAGCTTAGATCCGGTCTATGGCTACACCTTC. Encoded protein: CASSLDPVYGYTF.

A single count supports this clone. This rearrangement joins TRBV19 to TRBJ2-7; TRBD2 matches 10 bases. CDR1 and CDR2 from the germline V gene are LNHDA and SQIVND (reference sequence). The CDR3 is 19 amino acids. Trimming took 3 bases from V and 5 from J; bases not matched to a gene: 19. CDR3 in DNA: TGTGCCAGTAGTATCAGAGGAGCTAGCGGGAGCGCGGGGACCCACGAGCAGTACTTC. It is translated as CASSIRGASGSAGTHEQYF.

This clone was seen only once. The CDR3 coding sequence is TGTGCCAGCAGTGAGGCAGGGGGGAGGACCCAGTACTTC. Translation gives CASSEAGGRTQYF. The chain uses TRBV2 and TRBJ2-5; possible D gene TRBD1, 7 bases. Germline V gene data show CDR1 as SNHLY and CDR2 as FYNNEI. Between the trimmed V and J ends, which lost 3 bases and 7 bases, there was a span of 12 bases. The CDR3 is 13 residues long.

The rearrangement links TRBV7-8 to TRBJ2-2; 7 positions agree with TRBD1. Germline CDR1 reads SGHVS; CDR2 reads FQNEAQ. J was trimmed by 1 base and V by 1 base; bases with no gene match: 6. The CDR3 sequence is 17 residues long. CDR3 nucleotide sequence: TGTGCCAGCAGCTTAGTACAGGGGCGTTTGAACACCGGGGAGCTGTTTTTT. The encoded protein is CASSLVQGRLNTGELFF.

Only one count was recorded for this clone. V and J are TRBV11-3 and TRBJ2-3, with a possible D match to TRBD1 (6 bases). Per the germline V gene, CDR1 is SGHNT and CDR2 is YENEEA. This CDR3 has 15 residues. The germline V and J ends were trimmed by 4 bases and 5 bases, with 16 bases remaining between them. The CDR3 coding sequence is TGTGCCAGCAGCTCGACAGGATCCCCCAGAGATACGCAGTATTTT. This translates into CASSSTGSPRDTQYF.

Points on this clone: One end of the junction fails to match germline, which may point to a read error. V is TRBV27 and J is TRBJ1-6, with no clear D. Germline CDR1 MNHEY, CDR2 SMNVEV (reference sequence). The CDR3 has 14 residues. CDR3 sequence (DNA): TGTGCCAGCACTTTATGGGCAAATAATTCACCCCTCCACTTT. Its protein is CASTLWANNSPLHF.

The rearrangement joins TRBV5-4 to TRBJ2-1; TRBD2 might be the D (6 bases). This CDR3 contains 15 residues. The germline V gene has CDR1 SGHNT and CDR2 YYREEE (reference sequence). The V end was cut by 3 bases, the J end by 0 bases, with 10 bases between. This CDR3 is CASSYGRSSYNEQFF. The CDR3 DNA sequence: TGTGCCAGCAGCTATGGGAGGAGCTCCTACAATGAGCAGTTCTTC.

J is TRBJ2-1 and V is TRBV7-3; TRBD2 matches 7 bases. CDR3 length: 14 residues. V dropped 3 bases and J dropped 4; count of bases not matched to a gene: 3. The germline V gene has CDR1 SGHTA and CDR2 FQGTGA. CDR3 loop: CASSLGGRYNEQFF. The CDR3 region has the DNA TGTGCCAGCAGCTTGGGGGGGAGGTACAATGAGCAGTTCTTC.

The J gene is TRBJ1-3, the V gene TRBV7-3, with D possibly matching TRBD1 (6 bases). Germline lookup yields CDR1 SGHTA and CDR2 FQGTGA. V lost 3 bases and J lost 0, with 9 bases in between. The CDR3 consists of 15 residues. DNA for the CDR3: TGTGCCAGCAGCTTGGACAGCAACTCTGGAAACACCATATATTTT. Translation: CASSLDSNSGNTIYF.

The chain joins TRBV10-3 to TRBJ1-1, with D tentatively TRBD1 (6 bases). Germline V gene data show CDR1 as ENHRY and CDR2 as SYGVKD. The CDR3 is 15 residues long. V was pared by 9 bases and J by 0 bases, with 17 bases between. The CDR3 here is CAISGTLSMNTEAFF. The CDR3 DNA reads as TGTGCCATTTCGGGGACACTCTCCATGAACACTGAAGCTTTCTTT.

Only one count was recorded for this clone. The V call is TRBV4-2, the J call TRBJ1-6; D not certain. The CDR3 spans 17 residues. Germline CDR1 LGHNA, CDR2 YNFKEQ. The ends were cut back, 0 bases at V and 0 bases at J, with 9 bases in the middle. This chain's CDR3 is CASSQDSDSSYNSPLHF. The CDR3 bases are TGTGCCAGCAGCCAAGATTCCGATAGCTCCTATAATTCACCCCTCCACTTT.

The chain employs TRBV5-4 and TRBJ1-2; the D gene is possibly TRBD1 (5 bases). The germline V gene has CDR1 SGHNT and CDR2 YYREEE (reference sequence). With 4 bases removed from V and 2 bases from J, the gap between germline ends came to 18 bases. The CDR3 is 16 amino acids. The chain's CDR3 is CASSQKTGTFNYGYTF. The CDR3 DNA reads TGTGCCAGCAGCCAAAAGACCGGGACTTTCAACTATGGCTACACCTTC.

This chain joins TRBV19 and TRBJ2-2; 9 bases are shared with TRBD1. CDR1 and CDR2 (germline): LNHDA, SQIVND (reference sequence). The CDR3 totals 15 residues. Trimming cost V 6 bases and J 4 bases; bases outside gene matches: 6. The CDR3 protein is CASSKQGAPTGELFF. The CDR3 DNA reads as TGTGCCAGTAGCAAACAGGGGGCGCCCACCGGGGAGCTGTTTTTT.

Of note for this clone: Other DNA sequences from this sample encode an identical CDR3 as well. The J gene is TRBJ1-6, the V gene TRBV7-3, with D possibly matching TRBD1 (5 bases). Trimming pared 1 base from V and 13 bases from J, leaving 26 bases between. CDR1 is SGHTA, CDR2 FQGTGA, per germline. The CDR3 consists of 18 residues. DNA for the CDR3: TGTGCCAGCAGCTTAAAAGGGAGGGGTGGGGAGCCCTGCTTCCCCCTCCACTTT. Translating gives CASSLKGRGGEPCFPLHF. Drawing the rest from reference TRBV7-3 and TRBJ1-6, the complete variable domain is GAGVSQTPSNKVTEKGKYVELRCDPISGHTALYWYRQSLGQGPEFLIYFQGTGAADDSGLPNDRFFAVRPEGSVSTLKIQRTERGDSAVYLCASSLKGRGGEPCFPLHFGNGTRLTVT.

The CDR3 here is CAISPTGTSGSSYNEQFF. Written as DNA, the CDR3 is TGTGCCATCAGCCCCACCGGGACTAGCGGGAGCTCCTACAATGAGCAGTTCTTC. This chain uses TRBV10-3 with TRBJ2-1, with 14 positions matching TRBD2. Germline assignment: CDR1 ENHRY and CDR2 SYGVKD. This CDR3 comprises 18 residues. The junction had 7 bases not matched to a gene; V was cut back by 6 bases and J by 0 bases.